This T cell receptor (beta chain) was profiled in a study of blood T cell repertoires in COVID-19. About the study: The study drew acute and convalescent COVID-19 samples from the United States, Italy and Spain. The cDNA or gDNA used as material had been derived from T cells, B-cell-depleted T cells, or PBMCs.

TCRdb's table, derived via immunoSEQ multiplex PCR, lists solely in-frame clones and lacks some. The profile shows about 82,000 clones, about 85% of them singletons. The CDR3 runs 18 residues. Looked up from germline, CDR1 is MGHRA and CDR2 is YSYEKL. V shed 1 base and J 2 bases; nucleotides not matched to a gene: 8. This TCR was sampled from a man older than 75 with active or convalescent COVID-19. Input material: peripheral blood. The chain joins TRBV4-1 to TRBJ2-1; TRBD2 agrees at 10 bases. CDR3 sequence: CASSQGTLAGGAYNEQFF. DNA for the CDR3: TGCGCCAGCAGCCAAGGAACGTTAGCGGGAGGCGCCTACAATGAGCAGTTCTTC.